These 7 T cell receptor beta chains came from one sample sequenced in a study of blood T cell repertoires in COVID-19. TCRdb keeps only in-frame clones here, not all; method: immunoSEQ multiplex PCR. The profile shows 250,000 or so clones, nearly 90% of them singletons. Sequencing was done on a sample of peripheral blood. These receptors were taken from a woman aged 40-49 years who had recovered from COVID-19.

The CDR3 is CASSPPGGTNEQYF. DNA for the CDR3: TGTGCCAGCTCACCACCGGGGGGAACAAACGAGCAGTACTTC. The chain employs TRBV18 and TRBJ2-7; TRBD2 might be the D (6 bases). In germline, CDR1 is KGHSH, CDR2 LQKENI. The V end lost 0 bases, the J end lost 5 bases, and 11 bases lay between the germline ends. The CDR3 has 14 residues.

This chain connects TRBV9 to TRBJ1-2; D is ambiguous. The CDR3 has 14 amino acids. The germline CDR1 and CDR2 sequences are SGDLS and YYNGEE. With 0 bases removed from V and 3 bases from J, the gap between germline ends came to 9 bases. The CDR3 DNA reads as TGTGCCAGCAGCGTAGGTGGGAGCGACTATGGCTACACCTTC. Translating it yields CASSVGGSDYGYTF.

CDR3 protein: CASSPGRGVENRYEQFF. The CDR3 DNA follows: TGTGCCAGCAGCCCCGGGCGGGGGGTCGAAAACAGGTATGAGCAGTTCTTC. The J gene is TRBJ2-1, the V gene TRBV7-9, with 8 nucleotides matching TRBD2. This CDR3 region has 17 residues. The germline V gene has CDR1 SEHNR and CDR2 FQNEAQ (reference sequence). The trim removed 5 bases at V and 8 bases at J, leaving 17 bases unmatched. Filled out from reference TRBV7-9 and TRBJ2-1, the complete variable domain reads DTGVSQNPRHKITKRGQNVTFRCDPISEHNRLYWYRQTLGQGPEFLTYFQNEAQLEKSRLLSDRFSAERPKGSFSTLEIQRTEQGDSAMYLCASSPGRGVENRYEQFFGPGTRLTVL.

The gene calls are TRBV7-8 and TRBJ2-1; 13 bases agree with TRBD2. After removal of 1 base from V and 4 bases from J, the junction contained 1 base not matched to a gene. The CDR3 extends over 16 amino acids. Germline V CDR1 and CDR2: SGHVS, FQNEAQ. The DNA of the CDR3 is TGTGCCAGCAGCTTAGGGACTAGCGGGAGTTACAATGAGCAGTTCTTC. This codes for CASSLGTSGSYNEQFF.

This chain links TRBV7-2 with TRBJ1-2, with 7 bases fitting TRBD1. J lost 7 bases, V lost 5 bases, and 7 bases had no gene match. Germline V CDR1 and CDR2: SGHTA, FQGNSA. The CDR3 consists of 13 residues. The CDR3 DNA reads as TGTGCCAGCAGCACCCGACAGGGTGGTGGCTACACCTTC. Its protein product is CASSTRQGGGYTF.

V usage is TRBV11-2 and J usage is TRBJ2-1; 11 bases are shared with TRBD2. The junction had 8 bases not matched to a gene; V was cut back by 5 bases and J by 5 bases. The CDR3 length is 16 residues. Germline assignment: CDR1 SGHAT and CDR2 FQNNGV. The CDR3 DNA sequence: TGTGCCAGCAGCATACTTCTAGCGGGAGGCCACAATGAGCAGTTCTTC. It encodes CASSILLAGGHNEQFF. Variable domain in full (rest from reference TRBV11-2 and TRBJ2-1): EAGVAQSPRYKIIEKRQSVAFWCNPISGHATLYWYQQILGQGPKLLIQFQNNGVVDDSQLPKDRFSAERLKGVDSTLKIQPAKLEDSAVYLCASSILLAGGHNEQFFGPGTRLTVL.

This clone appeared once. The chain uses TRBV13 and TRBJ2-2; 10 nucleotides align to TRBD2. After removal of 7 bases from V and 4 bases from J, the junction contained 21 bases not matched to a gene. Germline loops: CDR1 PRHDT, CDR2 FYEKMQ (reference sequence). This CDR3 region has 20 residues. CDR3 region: CASNPSPGVAGGLSTGELFF. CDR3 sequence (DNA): TGTGCCAGCAACCCGAGTCCGGGGGTAGCGGGAGGTCTGAGCACCGGGGAGCTGTTTTTT.